This paragraph reports one T cell receptor (beta chain). Germline CDR1 and CDR2: MNHNY and SVGAGI (reference sequence). This CDR3 contains 15 residues. The germline V and J ends were trimmed by 2 bases and 1 base, with 9 bases remaining between them. This sample is drawn from a study of OX40 agonist ivuxolimab in advanced cancers. The repertoire was sequenced with immunoSEQ multiplex PCR; TCRdb's copy has only in-frame clones and lacks some. This table holds nearly 25,000 clones, approximately 90% found once. Samples were taken at baseline and on day 1 of cycles 4 and 7. The input for sequencing was CD4+ or CD8+ T cells sorted from blood, taken in a trial of the OX40 agonist ivuxolimab. The receptor's source is an adult with an advanced solid tumor such as melanoma, head and neck, liver or kidney cancer. V is TRBV6-6 and J is TRBJ1-5, with no clear D. CDR3 sequence reads: CASSYKGGSNQPQHF. The CDR3, as DNA: TGTGCCAGCAGTTACAAGGGTGGGAGCAATCAGCCCCAGCATTTT.